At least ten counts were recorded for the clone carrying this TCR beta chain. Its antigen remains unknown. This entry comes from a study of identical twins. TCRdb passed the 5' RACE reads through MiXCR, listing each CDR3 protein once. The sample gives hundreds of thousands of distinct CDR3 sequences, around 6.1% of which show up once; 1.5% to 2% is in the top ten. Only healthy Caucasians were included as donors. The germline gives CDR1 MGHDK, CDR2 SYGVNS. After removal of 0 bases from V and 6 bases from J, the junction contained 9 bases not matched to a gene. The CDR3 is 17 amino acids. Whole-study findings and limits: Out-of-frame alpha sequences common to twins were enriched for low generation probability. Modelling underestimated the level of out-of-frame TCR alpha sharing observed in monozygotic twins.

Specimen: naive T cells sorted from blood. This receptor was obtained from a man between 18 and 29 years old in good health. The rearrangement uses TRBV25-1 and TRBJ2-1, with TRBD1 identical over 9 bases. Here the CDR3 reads CASSEYKTGGRGNEQFF. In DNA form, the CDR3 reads TGTGCCAGCAGTGAATACAAGACAGGGGGACGCGGCAATGAGCAGTTCTTC.